This TCR beta chain was documented in a study of blood T cell repertoires in COVID-19. Looking at the study overall: COVID-19 samples, acute and convalescent, were from the United States, Italy and Spain.

Germline V gives CDR1 SGDLS, CDR2 YYNGEE. J lost 10 bases, V lost 6 bases, and 7 bases had no gene match. This CDR3 has 13 amino acids. Produced via immunoSEQ multiplex PCR; TCRdb's table is partial and in-frame only. The top ten clones hold almost 9.5% of a sample with roughly 300,000 clones, roughly 87% of them seen once. Sequencing was performed on peripheral blood. The chain links TRBV9 to TRBJ1-6; 7 bases fit TRBD1. The clonotype was recovered from a man between 18 and 29 years old with active or convalescent COVID-19. CDR3 nucleotides: TGTGCCAGCACCACAGGGGAACGATCACCCCTCCACTTT. Amino acid sequence: CASTTGERSPLHF.